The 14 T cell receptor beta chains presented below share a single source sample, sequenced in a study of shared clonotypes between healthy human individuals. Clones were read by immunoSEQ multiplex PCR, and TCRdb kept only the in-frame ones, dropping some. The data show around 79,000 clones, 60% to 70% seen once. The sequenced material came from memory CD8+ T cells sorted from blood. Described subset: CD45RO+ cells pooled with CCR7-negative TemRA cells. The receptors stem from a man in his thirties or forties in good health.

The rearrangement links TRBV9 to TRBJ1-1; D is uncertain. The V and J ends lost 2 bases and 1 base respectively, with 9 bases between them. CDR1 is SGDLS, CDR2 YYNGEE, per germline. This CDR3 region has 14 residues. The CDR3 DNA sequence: TGTGCCAGCAGCGTCGGGAACCGGAACACTGAAGCTTTCTTT. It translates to CASSVGNRNTEAFF.

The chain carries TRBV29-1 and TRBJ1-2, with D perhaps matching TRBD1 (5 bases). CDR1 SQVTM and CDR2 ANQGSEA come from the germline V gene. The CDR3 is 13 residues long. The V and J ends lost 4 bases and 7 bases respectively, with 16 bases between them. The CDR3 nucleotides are TGCAGCGTTGGAGGCGGGGCTCTCGGTGGCTACACCTTC. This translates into CSVGGGALGGYTF.

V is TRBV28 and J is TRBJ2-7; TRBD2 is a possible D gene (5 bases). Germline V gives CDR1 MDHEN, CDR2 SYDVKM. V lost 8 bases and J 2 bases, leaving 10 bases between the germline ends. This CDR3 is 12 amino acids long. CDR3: CASGSGTYEQYF. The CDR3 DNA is TGTGCCAGCGGATCGGGGACCTACGAGCAGTACTTC. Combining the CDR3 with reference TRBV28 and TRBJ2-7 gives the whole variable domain DVKVTQSSRYLVKRTGEKVFLECVQDMDHENMFWYRQDPGLGLRLIYFSYDVKMKEKGDIPEGYSVSREKKERFSLILESASTNQTSMYLCASGSGTYEQYFGPGTRLTVT.

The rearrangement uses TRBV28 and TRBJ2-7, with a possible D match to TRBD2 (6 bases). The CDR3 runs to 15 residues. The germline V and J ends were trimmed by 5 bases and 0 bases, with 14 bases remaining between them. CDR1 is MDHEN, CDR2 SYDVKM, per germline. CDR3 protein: CASSALAPSSYEQYF. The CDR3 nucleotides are TGTGCCAGCAGTGCCCTAGCGCCCAGCTCCTACGAGCAGTACTTC.

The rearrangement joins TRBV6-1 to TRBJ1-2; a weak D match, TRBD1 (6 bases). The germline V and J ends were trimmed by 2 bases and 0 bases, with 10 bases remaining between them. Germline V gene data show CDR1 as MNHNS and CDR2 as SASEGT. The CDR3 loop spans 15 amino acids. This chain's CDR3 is CASSEFGGANYGYTF. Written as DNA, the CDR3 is TGTGCCAGCAGTGAATTTGGGGGCGCTAACTATGGCTACACCTTC.

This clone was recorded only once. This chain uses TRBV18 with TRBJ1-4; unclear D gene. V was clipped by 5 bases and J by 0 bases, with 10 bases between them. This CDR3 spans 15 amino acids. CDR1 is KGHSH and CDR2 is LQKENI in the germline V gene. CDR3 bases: TGTGCCAGCTCAACCTCCGGGACAACTAATGAAAAACTGTTTTTT. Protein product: CASSTSGTTNEKLFF.

The DNA of the CDR3 is TGTGCCAGCAGTTTTCAGGTCGGGGGCACCGGGGAGCTGTTTTTT. It yields the protein CASSFQVGGTGELFF. The chain links TRBV27 to TRBJ2-2; D might be TRBD2 (6 bases). Germline-derived CDR1 and CDR2 are MNHEY and SMNVEV (reference sequence). This CDR3 region has 15 residues. Trimming left V 3 bases short and J 4 bases short, with 12 bases between.

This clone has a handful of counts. CDR3 in DNA: TGCGCCAGCAGCCAAGAAGGGATCGGGACAGATACGCAGTATTTT. It yields the protein CASSQEGIGTDTQYF. The rearrangement joins TRBV4-1 to TRBJ2-3; D call uncertain. Looked up from germline, CDR1 is MGHRA and CDR2 is YSYEKL. V lost 0 bases and J 3 bases, leaving 10 bases between the germline ends. The CDR3 is made up of 15 amino acids.

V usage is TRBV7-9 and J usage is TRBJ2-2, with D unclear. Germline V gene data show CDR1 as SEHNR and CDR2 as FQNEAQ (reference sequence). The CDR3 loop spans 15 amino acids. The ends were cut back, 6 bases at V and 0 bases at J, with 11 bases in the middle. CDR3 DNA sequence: TGTGCCAGCAGTCAGAGCGTTTCGAACACCGGGGAGCTGTTTTTT. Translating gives CASSQSVSNTGELFF.

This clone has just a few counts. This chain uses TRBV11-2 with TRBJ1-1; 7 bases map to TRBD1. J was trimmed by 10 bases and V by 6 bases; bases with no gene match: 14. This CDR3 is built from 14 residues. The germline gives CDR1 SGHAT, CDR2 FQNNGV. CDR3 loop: CASSSTGPKWGAFF. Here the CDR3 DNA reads TGTGCCAGCAGTTCGACAGGGCCCAAATGGGGAGCTTTCTTT.

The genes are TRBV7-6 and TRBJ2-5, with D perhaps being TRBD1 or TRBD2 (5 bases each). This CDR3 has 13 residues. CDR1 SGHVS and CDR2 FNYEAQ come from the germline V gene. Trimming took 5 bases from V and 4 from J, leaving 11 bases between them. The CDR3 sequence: CASSDGTGETQYF. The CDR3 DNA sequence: TGTGCCAGCAGCGACGGGACGGGAGAGACCCAGTACTTC.

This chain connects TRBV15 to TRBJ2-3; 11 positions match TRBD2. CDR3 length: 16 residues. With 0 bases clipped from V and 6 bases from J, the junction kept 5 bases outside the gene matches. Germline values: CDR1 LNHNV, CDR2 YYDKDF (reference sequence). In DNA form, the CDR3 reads TGTGCCACCAGCAGAGATCGGGCTAGCGGGAGGGATACGCAGTATTTT. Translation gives CATSRDRASGRDTQYF.

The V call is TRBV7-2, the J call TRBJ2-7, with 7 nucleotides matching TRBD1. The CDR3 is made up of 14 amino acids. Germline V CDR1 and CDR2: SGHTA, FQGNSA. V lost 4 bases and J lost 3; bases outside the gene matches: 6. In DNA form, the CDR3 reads TGTGCCAGCAGCTCTGAGGGGGCCGACTACGAGCAGTACTTC. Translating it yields CASSSEGADYEQYF. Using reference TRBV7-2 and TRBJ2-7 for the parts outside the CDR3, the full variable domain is GAGVSQSPSNKVTEKGKDVELRCDPISGHTALYWYRQSLGQGLEFLIYFQGNSAPDKSGLPSDRFSAERTGGSVSTLTIQRTQQEDSAVYLCASSSEGADYEQYFGPGTRLTVT.

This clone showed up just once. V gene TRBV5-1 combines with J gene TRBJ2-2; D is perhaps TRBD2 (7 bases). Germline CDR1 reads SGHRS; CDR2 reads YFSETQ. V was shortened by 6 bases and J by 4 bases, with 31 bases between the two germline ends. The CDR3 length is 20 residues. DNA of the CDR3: TGCGCCAGCACGGGGGGCACGGTCTTGCAGACGTTGCGGGGCACCGGGGAGCTGTTTTTT. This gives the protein CASTGGTVLQTLRGTGELFF.